The 25 T cell receptor beta chains below were found in one sample sequenced in a study of T cell responses to AZD1222 COVID-19 vaccine (dated by TCRdb to the early 2020s). Per the publication, the time point label means: baseline before first vaccination. Library method: the immunoSEQ multiplex PCR assay. In TCRdb, the immuneACCESS table is reduced to in-frame sequences with V and J assigned. These tables do not hold every clone; where another copy was compared, an unresolved V gene accounts for under half, and the others remain unexplained. The sample records more than 50,000 clones, around 84% of which are singletons. The ten largest account for roughly 20% of the sample. The source was peripheral blood, collected on day 0 of AZD1222 vaccination. These receptors all come from an adult in good health.

The V gene is TRBV28, the J gene TRBJ2-7, with D possibly called TRBD1 or TRBD2 (5 bases each). The germline gives CDR1 MDHEN, CDR2 SYDVKM. V gave up 5 bases and J gave up 5 bases, with 16 bases separating them. This CDR3 comprises 14 residues. This CDR3 is CASSGGERAHEQYF. CDR3 sequence (DNA): TGTGCCAGCAGTGGGGGTGAGAGGGCCCACGAGCAGTACTTC.

The genes are TRBV6-2 or TRBV6-3 and TRBJ2-5, with TRBD1 identical over 7 bases. CDR1 and CDR2 from the germline V gene are MNHEY and SVGEGT. Germline trimming cut 4 bases from V and 6 bases from J; bases unmatched to any gene: 5. The CDR3 covers 13 residues. CDR3 region: CASSFRDSQTQYF. Written as DNA, the CDR3 is TGTGCCAGCAGTTTCCGGGACAGCCAGACCCAGTACTTC.

CDR3 loop: CASRRGDEAFF. The CDR3 nucleotides read TGTGCCAGCAGACGGGGAGATGAAGCTTTCTTT. The V call is TRBV27, the J call TRBJ1-1; the D is unclear. The CDR3 spans 11 residues. Per germline, CDR1 MNHEY and CDR2 SMNVEV (reference sequence). V dropped 6 bases and J dropped 7 bases, with 9 bases sitting between them.

The rearrangement uses TRBV12-1 and TRBJ1-5. TRBV12-1 is a pseudogene segment. This CDR3 spans 11 amino acids. The CDR3 reads CANRGGQPQHF. CDR3 bases: TGTGCCAACCGGGGGGGTCAGCCCCAGCATTTT.

This clone was picked up one time. DNA for the CDR3: TGTGCCAGCAGTTTATATTCGGCGGGAGGGCCGGGCGAGCAGTACTTC. Its translation is CASSLYSAGGPGEQYF. The chain joins TRBV27 to TRBJ2-7; 9 positions match TRBD2. The V gene's germline CDR1 is MNHEY and CDR2 SMNVEV (reference sequence). With 1 base clipped from V and 6 bases from J, the junction kept 10 bases outside the gene matches. This CDR3 has 16 amino acids.

The gene calls are TRBV6-5 and TRBJ1-2; 7 bases match TRBD1. With V trimmed by 6 bases and J by 2 bases, 3 bases remained unmatched. Germline V gene data show CDR1 as MNHEY and CDR2 as SVGAGI. This CDR3 is 13 amino acids long. The CDR3 nucleotides read TGTGCCAGCAGATTGGACAGGAACTATGGCTACACCTTC. It encodes CASRLDRNYGYTF.

The rearrangement uses TRBV10-3 and TRBJ2-5; D is possibly TRBD2 (5 bases). V was shortened by 3 bases and J by 5 bases, with 19 bases between the two germline ends. This CDR3 is built from 16 residues. Germline CDR1 is ENHRY and CDR2 is SYGVKD. The CDR3 is CAISDTPVAWRETQYF. The CDR3 DNA is TGTGCCATCAGTGATACGCCGGTAGCGTGGCGGGAGACCCAGTACTTC.

The V gene is TRBV7-8, the J gene TRBJ1-6; 8 positions match TRBD1. In germline, CDR1 is SGHVS, CDR2 FQNEAQ. Trimming removed 2 bases from V and 7 bases from J; junction bases left unmatched: 7. This CDR3 is built from 16 residues. The CDR3 sequence is CASSLYAGGANSPLHF. The CDR3 coding sequence is TGTGCCAGCAGCTTATATGCAGGGGGCGCAAATTCACCCCTCCACTTT. The complete variable domain, with remaining parts taken from reference TRBV7-8 and TRBJ1-6, reads GAGVSQSPRYKVAKRGQDVALRCDPISGHVSLFWYQQALGQGPEFLTYFQNEAQLDKSGLPSDRFFAERPEGSVSTLKIQRTQQEDSAVYLCASSLYAGGANSPLHFGNGTRLTVT.

The table lists this clone with a count of one. The chain carries TRBV5-1 and TRBJ1-6, with D unresolved. This CDR3 is built from 13 residues. CDR1 and CDR2 from the germline V gene are SGHRS and YFSETQ. Trimming removed 5 bases from V and 6 bases from J, with 9 bases in between. Here the CDR3 reads CASRQIGNSPLHF. CDR3 nucleotide sequence: TGCGCCAGCAGGCAGATCGGTAATTCACCCCTCCACTTT.

This clone was counted once. J is TRBJ2-5 and V is TRBV7-6; 12 bases are a match to TRBD1. The length of the CDR3 is 19 residues. Germline-derived CDR1 and CDR2 are SGHVS and FNYEAQ. With V trimmed by 2 bases and J by 2 bases, 12 bases remained unmatched. The CDR3 coding sequence is TGTGCCAGCAGCTTAAGCGGGGACAGGGGGCGAGAACATCAAGAGACCCAGTACTTC. It specifies CASSLSGDRGREHQETQYF.

The chain has TRBV6-6 and TRBJ2-1; 12 bases fit TRBD1. In germline, CDR1 is MNHNY, CDR2 SVGAGI (reference sequence). The CDR3 spans 15 residues. V lost 5 bases, J lost 8 bases, and 7 bases stayed unmatched. The CDR3 bases are TGTGCCAGCAGTCGGCCGGGACAGGGGGCGGATGAGCAGTTCTTC. Translating gives CASSRPGQGADEQFF.

CDR3 region: CASSLAGSVPDTQYF. CDR3 sequence (DNA): TGCGCCAGCAGCTTGGCCGGCAGCGTCCCAGATACGCAGTATTTT. The J gene is TRBJ2-3, the V gene TRBV5-1; no reliable D call. The CDR3 is 15 amino acids. The germline V and J ends were trimmed by 0 bases and 4 bases, with 12 bases remaining between them. The germline V gene encodes CDR1 SGHRS and CDR2 YFSETQ.

This clone has a handful of counts. The V gene is TRBV4-1, the J gene TRBJ1-4; D ambiguous. Germline CDR1 and CDR2: MGHRA and YSYEKL. Trimming shortened V by 6 bases and J by 0 bases, and 20 bases separated the two germline ends. The CDR3 has 18 amino acids. CDR3 nucleotides: TGCGCCAGCAGACCCTTGACCGGACCTCGTGCAACTAATGAAAAACTGTTTTTT. This gives the protein CASRPLTGPRATNEKLFF.

This clone was recorded a few times. V and J are TRBV11-3 and TRBJ1-4; tentative D call: TRBD1 (6 bases). The V end lost 4 bases, the J end lost 7 bases, and 22 bases lay between the germline ends. The CDR3 spans 17 residues. CDR1 is SGHNT, CDR2 YENEEA, per germline. The CDR3 reads CASSSSTFRGAGEKLFF. The CDR3 bases are TGTGCCAGCAGCTCCTCCACCTTCAGGGGAGCCGGTGAAAAACTGTTTTTT.

The DNA for the CDR3 is TGTGCCATCAGTGGGGGGGGCTCCGACTCATATAATTCACCCCTCCACTTT. Translation gives CAISGGGSDSYNSPLHF. This chain uses TRBV10-3 with TRBJ1-6; D may be TRBD1 (6 bases). This CDR3 is 17 amino acids long. The V and J ends lost 4 bases and 4 bases respectively, with 17 bases between them. Germline lookup yields CDR1 ENHRY and CDR2 SYGVKD.

This chain uses TRBV2 with TRBJ2-2; the D is unclear. CDR3 length: 14 amino acids. The ends were cut back, 6 bases at V and 2 bases at J, with 10 bases in the middle. Germline-derived CDR1 and CDR2 are SNHLY and FYNNEI. CDR3 sequence reads: CASRLQANTGELFF. The CDR3 DNA follows: TGTGCCAGCAGGCTCCAGGCCAACACCGGGGAGCTGTTTTTT.

V and J are TRBV12-5 and TRBJ1-1; no definite D call. Germline V gene data show CDR1 as LGHNT and CDR2 as FRNRAP. This CDR3 comprises 11 residues. Trimming removed 8 bases from V and 0 bases from J, with 4 bases in between. The CDR3 loop is CASRVNTEAFF. CDR3 sequence (DNA): TGTGCTAGTAGGGTGAACACTGAAGCTTTCTTT.

The chain uses TRBV30 and TRBJ2-6; 10 bases line up with TRBD2. V lost 1 base, J lost 4 bases, and 10 bases stayed unmatched. Germline lookup yields CDR1 GTSNPN and CDR2 SVGIG (reference sequence). The CDR3 has 18 residues. The CDR3, as DNA: TGTGCCTGGAGTGGTCCTAGCGGGAGAGATTCCGGGGCCAACGTCCTGACTTTC. Its protein is CAWSGPSGRDSGANVLTF.

The table lists this clone with a count of one. This rearrangement joins TRBV28 to TRBJ2-1; D gene unclear. CDR3 size: 14 residues. CDR1 is MDHEN and CDR2 is SYDVKM in the germline V gene. V was cut by 2 bases and J by 8 bases, with 13 bases left in between. In nucleotides, the CDR3 is TGTGCCAGCAGTTTAGGAACCCATCGACATGAGCAGTTCTTC. It encodes CASSLGTHRHEQFF.

The DNA for the CDR3 is TGTGCCAGCTCACCCCGGGACAGGGGAAGGAGAGAGACCCAGTACTTC. This gives the protein CASSPRDRGRRETQYF. The rearrangement joins TRBV18 to TRBJ2-5, with 10 positions matching TRBD1. CDR3 size: 16 residues. J was trimmed by 4 bases and V by 3 bases; bases with no gene match: 8. Looked up from germline, CDR1 is KGHSH and CDR2 is LQKENI.

The chain links TRBV2 to TRBJ1-2; no firm D call. CDR1 and CDR2 from the germline V gene are SNHLY and FYNNEI. V shed 2 bases and J shed 1 base, with 8 bases lying between them. The CDR3 runs 14 residues. CDR3 bases: TGTGCCAGCAGTGAACGGCAGGTTAACTATGGCTACACCTTC. It encodes CASSERQVNYGYTF.

This chain uses TRBV3-1 (or the pseudogene TRBV3-2) with TRBJ1-2, with D possibly being TRBD1 (5 bases). Germline CDR1 is LGHDT and CDR2 is YNNKEL (reference sequence). V gave up 1 base and J gave up 1 base, with 13 bases separating them. This CDR3 region has 16 residues. Here the CDR3 reads CASSQVGAAYNYGYTF. In DNA, the CDR3 is TGTGCCAGCAGCCAAGTCGGGGCAGCTTATAACTATGGCTACACCTTC.

This sequence joins TRBV7-9 and TRBJ1-5; D is possibly TRBD1 (5 bases). Looked up from germline, CDR1 is SEHNR and CDR2 is FQNEAQ (reference sequence). The CDR3 is made up of 14 amino acids. Trimming shortened V by 1 base and J by 5 bases, and 9 bases separated the two germline ends. CDR3 bases: TGTGCCAGCAGCTTAGGACGGGGGGATCAGCCCCAGCATTTT. Translating gives CASSLGRGDQPQHF.

This rearrangement joins TRBV28 to TRBJ1-5; 8 nucleotides align to TRBD1. After removal of 1 base from V and 4 bases from J, the junction contained 9 bases not matched to a gene. The germline gives CDR1 MDHEN, CDR2 SYDVKM. This CDR3 is built from 17 residues. The CDR3 region has the DNA TGTGCCAGCAGTTTATTGGGACAGGTGCGTAGTAATCAGCCCCAGCATTTT. The encoded protein is CASSLLGQVRSNQPQHF.

This clone was seen just once. The chain is built from TRBV18 and TRBJ1-5; a possible D gene is TRBD1 (5 bases). This CDR3 contains 13 residues. In germline, CDR1 is KGHSH, CDR2 LQKENI. The ends were cut back, 2 bases at V and 5 bases at J, with 7 bases in the middle. The CDR3 loop reads CASSPRDDQPQHF. Here the CDR3 DNA reads TGTGCCAGCTCACCAAGGGACGATCAGCCCCAGCATTTT.